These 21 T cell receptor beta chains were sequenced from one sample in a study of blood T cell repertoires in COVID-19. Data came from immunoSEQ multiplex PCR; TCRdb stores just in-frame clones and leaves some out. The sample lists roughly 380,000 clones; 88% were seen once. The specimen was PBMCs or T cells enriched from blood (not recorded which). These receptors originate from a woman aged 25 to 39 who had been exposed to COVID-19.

CDR3 nucleotide sequence: TGCGCCAGCAGCTTCGAGGGTTTAGGTCAGCCCCAGCATTTT. Protein sequence: CASSFEGLGQPQHF. This chain connects TRBV5-1 to TRBJ1-5; D is uncertain. This CDR3 contains 14 residues. V lost 2 bases to trimming and J lost 6 bases, with 12 bases between them. The germline V gene encodes CDR1 SGHRS and CDR2 YFSETQ.

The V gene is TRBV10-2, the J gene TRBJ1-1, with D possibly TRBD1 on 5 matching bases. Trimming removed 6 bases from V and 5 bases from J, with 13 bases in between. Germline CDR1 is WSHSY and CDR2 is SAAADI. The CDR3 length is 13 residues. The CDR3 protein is CASRGAPGTEAFF. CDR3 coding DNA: TGCGCCAGCAGAGGGGCCCCTGGAACTGAAGCTTTCTTT.

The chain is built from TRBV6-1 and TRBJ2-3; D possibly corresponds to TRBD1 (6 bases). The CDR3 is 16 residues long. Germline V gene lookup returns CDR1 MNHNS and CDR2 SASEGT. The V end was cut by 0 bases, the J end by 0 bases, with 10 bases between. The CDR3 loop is CASSEARDTSTDTQYF. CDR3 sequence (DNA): TGTGCCAGCAGTGAAGCCCGGGACACAAGCACAGATACGCAGTATTTT.

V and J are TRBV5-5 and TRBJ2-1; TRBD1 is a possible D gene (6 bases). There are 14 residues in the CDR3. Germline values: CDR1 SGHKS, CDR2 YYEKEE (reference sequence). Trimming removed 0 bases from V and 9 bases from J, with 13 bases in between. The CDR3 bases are TGTGCCAGCAGCTTGGGACAGGCCACCGGTGAGCAGTTCTTC. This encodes CASSLGQATGEQFF.

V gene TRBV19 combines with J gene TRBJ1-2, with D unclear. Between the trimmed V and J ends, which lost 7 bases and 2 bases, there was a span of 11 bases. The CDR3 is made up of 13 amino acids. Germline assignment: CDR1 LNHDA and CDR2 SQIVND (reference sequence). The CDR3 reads CASTRSGNYGYTF. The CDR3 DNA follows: TGTGCCAGTACCCGGAGTGGGAACTATGGCTACACCTTC.

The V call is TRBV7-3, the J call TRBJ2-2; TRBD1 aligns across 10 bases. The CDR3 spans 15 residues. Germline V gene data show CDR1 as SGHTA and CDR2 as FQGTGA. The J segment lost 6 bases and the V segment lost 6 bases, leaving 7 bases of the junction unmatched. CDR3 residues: CASSSTGGAAGELFF. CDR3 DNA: TGTGCCAGCAGTTCGACAGGGGGCGCCGCCGGGGAGCTGTTTTTT.

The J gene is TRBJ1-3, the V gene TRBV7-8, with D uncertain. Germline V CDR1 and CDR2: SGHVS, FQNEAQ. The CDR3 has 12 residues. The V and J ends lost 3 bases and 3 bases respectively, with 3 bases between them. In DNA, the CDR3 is TGTGCCAGCAGCTTTAATGGAAACACCATATATTTT. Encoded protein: CASSFNGNTIYF.

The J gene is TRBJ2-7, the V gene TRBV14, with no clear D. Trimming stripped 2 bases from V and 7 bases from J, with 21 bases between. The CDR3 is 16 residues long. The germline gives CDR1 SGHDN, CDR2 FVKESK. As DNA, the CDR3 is TGTGCCAGCAGCCAAAAGTGGCGCCACGGCTTCGGGGAGCAGTACTTC. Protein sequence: CASSQKWRHGFGEQYF.

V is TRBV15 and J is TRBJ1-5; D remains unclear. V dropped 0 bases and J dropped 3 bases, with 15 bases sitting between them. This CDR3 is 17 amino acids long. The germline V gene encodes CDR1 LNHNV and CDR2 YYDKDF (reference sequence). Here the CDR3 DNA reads TGTGCCACCAGCAGAGATAAATCCAGGCTCGACAATCAGCCCCAGCATTTT. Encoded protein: CATSRDKSRLDNQPQHF.

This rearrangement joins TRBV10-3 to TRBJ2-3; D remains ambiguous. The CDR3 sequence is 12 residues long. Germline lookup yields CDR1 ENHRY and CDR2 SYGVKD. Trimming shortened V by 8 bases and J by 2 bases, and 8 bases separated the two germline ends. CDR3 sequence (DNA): TGTGCCATCCAGGATCTCACAGATACGCAGTATTTT. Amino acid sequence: CAIQDLTDTQYF.

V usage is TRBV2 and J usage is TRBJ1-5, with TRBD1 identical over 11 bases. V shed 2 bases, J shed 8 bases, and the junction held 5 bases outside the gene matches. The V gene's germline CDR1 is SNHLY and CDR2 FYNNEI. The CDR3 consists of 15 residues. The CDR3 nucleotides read TGTGCCAGCAGTGAATGGACAGGGGGCGGAAAGCCCCAGCATTTT. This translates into CASSEWTGGGKPQHF.

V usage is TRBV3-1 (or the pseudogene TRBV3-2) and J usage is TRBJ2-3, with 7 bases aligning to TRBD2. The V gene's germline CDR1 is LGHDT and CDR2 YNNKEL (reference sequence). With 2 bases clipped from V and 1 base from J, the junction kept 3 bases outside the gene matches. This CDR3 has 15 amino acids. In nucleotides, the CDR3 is TGTGCCAGCAGCCAATTTGCGGGAGGCACAGATACGCAGTATTTT. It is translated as CASSQFAGGTDTQYF.

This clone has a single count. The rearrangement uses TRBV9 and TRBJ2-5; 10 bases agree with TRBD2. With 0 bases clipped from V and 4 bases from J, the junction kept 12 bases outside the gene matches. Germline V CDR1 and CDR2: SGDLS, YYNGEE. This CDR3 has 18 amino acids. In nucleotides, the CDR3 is TGTGCCAGCAGCGTAGGGGCTAGCGGGAGCGTCTTGAGAGAGACCCAGTACTTC. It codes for CASSVGASGSVLRETQYF.

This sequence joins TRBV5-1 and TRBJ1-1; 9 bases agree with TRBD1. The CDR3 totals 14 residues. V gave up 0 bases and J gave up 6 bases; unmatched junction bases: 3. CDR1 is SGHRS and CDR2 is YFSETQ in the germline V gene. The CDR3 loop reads CASSLAGTGSEAFF. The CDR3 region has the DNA TGCGCCAGCAGCTTGGCAGGGACAGGGTCTGAAGCTTTCTTT.

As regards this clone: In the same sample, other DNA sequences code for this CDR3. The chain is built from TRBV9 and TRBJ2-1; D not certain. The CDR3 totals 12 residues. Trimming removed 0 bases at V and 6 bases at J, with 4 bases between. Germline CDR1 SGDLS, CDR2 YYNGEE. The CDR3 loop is CASSVALNEQFF. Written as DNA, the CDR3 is TGTGCCAGCAGCGTAGCCCTCAATGAGCAGTTCTTC.

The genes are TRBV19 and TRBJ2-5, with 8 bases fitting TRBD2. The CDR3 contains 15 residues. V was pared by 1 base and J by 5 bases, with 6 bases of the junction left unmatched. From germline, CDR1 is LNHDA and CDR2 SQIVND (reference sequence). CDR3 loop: CASSIGTSSAETQYF. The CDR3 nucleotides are TGTGCCAGTAGTATAGGGACTAGCTCGGCGGAGACCCAGTACTTC. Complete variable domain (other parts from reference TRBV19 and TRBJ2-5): DGGITQSPKYLFRKEGQNVTLSCEQNLNHDAMYWYRQDPGQGLRLIYYSQIVNDFQKGDIAEGYSVSREKKESFPLTVTSAQKNPTAFYLCASSIGTSSAETQYFGPGTRLLVL.

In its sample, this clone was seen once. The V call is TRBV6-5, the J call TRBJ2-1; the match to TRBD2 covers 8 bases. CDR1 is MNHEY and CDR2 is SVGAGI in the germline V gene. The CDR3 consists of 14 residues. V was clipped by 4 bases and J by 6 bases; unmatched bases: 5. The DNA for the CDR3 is TGTGCCAGCAGTTCCGAACTAGCGGTCAATGAGCAGTTCTTC. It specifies CASSSELAVNEQFF.

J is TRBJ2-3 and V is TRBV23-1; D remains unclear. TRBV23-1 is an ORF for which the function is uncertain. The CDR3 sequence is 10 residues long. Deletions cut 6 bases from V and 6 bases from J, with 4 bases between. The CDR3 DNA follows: TGCGCCAGCAGCGGGGATACGCAGTATTTT. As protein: CASSGDTQYF.

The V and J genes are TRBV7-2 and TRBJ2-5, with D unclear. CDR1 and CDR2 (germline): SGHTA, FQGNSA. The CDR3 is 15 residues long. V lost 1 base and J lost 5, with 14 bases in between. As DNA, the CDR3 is TGTGCCAGCAGCTTAGGATCTAGTTGGTTGGAGACCCAGTACTTC. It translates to CASSLGSSWLETQYF.

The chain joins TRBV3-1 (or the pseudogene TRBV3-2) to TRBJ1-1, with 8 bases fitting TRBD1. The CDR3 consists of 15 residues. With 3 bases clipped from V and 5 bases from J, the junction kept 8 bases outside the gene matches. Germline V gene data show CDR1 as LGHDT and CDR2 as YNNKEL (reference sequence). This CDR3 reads CASSHPDRGGTEAFF. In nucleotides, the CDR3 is TGTGCCAGCAGCCACCCCGACAGGGGTGGGACTGAAGCTTTCTTT.

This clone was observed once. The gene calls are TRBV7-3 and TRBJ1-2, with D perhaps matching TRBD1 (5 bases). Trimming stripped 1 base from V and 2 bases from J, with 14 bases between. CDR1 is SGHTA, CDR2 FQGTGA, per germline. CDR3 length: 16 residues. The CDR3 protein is CASSLRGQGLNYGYTF. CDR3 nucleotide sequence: TGTGCCAGCAGCTTAAGGGGCCAGGGACTAAACTATGGCTACACCTTC.